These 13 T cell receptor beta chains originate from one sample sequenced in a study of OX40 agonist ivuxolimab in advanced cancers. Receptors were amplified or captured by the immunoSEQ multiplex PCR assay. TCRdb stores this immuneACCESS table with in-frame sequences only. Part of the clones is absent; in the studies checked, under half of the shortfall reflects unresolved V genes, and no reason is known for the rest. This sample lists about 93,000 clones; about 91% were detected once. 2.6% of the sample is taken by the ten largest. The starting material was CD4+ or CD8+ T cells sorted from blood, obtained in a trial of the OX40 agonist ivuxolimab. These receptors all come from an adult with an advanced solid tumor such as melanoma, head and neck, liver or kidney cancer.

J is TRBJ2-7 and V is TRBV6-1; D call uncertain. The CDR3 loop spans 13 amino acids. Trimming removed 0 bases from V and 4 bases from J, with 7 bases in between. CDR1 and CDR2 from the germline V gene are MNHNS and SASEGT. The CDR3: CASSEARGYEQYF. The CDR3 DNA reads TGTGCCAGCAGTGAAGCGAGAGGTTACGAGCAGTACTTC.

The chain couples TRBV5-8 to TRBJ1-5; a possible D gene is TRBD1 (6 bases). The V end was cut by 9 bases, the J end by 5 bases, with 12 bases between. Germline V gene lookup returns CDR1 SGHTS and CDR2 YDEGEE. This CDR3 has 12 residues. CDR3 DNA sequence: TGTGCCAACCAGGGGTTGGATCAGCCCCAGCATTTT. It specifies CANQGLDQPQHF.

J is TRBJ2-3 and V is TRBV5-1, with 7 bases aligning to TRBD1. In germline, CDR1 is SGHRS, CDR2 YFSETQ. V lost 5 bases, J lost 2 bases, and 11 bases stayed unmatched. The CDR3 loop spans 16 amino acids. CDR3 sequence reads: CASRSGQEVFTDTQYF. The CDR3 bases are TGCGCCAGCAGGAGCGGACAGGAGGTTTTCACAGATACGCAGTATTTT.

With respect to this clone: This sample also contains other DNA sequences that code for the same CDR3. DNA for the CDR3: TGTGCCAGCTCACCCGGATACCAAGAGACCCAGTACTTC. Its translation is CASSPGYQETQYF. This chain uses TRBV18 with TRBJ2-5; D remains unclear. The germline CDR1 and CDR2 sequences are KGHSH and LQKENI. V dropped 3 bases and J dropped 0 bases, with 5 bases sitting between them. This CDR3 comprises 13 residues.

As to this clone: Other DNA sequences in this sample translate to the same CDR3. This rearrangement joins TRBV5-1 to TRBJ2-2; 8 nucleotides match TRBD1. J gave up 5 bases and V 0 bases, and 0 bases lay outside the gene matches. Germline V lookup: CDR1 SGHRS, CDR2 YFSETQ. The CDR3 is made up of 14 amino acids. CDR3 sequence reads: CASSLGQGTGELFF. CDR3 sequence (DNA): TGCGCCAGCAGCTTGGGACAGGGGACCGGGGAGCTGTTTTTT.

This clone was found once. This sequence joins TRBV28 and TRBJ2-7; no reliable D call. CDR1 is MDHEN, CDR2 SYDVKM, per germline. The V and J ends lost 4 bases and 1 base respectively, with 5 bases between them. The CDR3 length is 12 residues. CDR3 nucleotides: TGTGCCAGCAGTTCCAGGTCCTACGAGCAGTACTTC. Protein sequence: CASSSRSYEQYF.

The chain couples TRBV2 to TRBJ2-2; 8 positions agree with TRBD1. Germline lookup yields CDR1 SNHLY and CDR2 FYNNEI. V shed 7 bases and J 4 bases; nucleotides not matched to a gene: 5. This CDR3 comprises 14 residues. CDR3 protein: CASTGQGGTGELFF. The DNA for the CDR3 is TGTGCCAGCACCGGACAGGGAGGCACCGGGGAGCTGTTTTTT.

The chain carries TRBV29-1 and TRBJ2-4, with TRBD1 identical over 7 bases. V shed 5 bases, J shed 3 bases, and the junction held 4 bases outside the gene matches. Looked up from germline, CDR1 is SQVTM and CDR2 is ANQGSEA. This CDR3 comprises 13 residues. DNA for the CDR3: TGCAGCGTTCGAGACAGGGACAAAAACATTCAGTACTTC. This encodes CSVRDRDKNIQYF.

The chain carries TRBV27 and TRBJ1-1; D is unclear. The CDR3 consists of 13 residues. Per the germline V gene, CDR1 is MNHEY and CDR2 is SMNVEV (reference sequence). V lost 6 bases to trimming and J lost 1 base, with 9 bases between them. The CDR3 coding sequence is TGTGCCAGCAGAGTTCGGGGGAACACTGAAGCTTTCTTT. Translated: CASRVRGNTEAFF.

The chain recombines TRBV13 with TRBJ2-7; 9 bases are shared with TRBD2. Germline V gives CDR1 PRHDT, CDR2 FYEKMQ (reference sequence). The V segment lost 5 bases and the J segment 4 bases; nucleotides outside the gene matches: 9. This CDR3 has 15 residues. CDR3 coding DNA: TGTGCCAGCAGCCGAGGACTAGCGTCTGGATACGAGCAGTACTTC. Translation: CASSRGLASGYEQYF.

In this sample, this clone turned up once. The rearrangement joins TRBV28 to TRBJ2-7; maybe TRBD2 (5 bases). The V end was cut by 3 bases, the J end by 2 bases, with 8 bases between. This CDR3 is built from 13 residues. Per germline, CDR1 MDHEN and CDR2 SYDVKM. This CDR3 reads CASSLAGPYEQYF. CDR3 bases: TGTGCCAGCAGTTTGGCGGGTCCCTACGAGCAGTACTTC.

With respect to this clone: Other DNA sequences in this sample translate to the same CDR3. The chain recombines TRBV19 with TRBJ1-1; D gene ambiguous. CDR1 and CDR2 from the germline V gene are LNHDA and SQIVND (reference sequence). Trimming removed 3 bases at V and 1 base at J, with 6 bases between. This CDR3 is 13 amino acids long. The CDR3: CASSIDRNTEAFF. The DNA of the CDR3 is TGTGCCAGTAGTATCGACCGGAACACTGAAGCTTTCTTT.

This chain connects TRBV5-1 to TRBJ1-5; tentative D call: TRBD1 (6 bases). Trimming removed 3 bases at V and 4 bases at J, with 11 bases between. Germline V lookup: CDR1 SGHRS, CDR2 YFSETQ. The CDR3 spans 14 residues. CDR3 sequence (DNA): TGCGCCAGCAGCTATGGGGACACAAATCAGCCCCAGCATTTT. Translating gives CASSYGDTNQPQHF.